The clone carrying this T cell receptor (beta chain) has ten or more counts. One entry per CDR3 protein results from TCRdb running MiXCR on the RT-PCR reads. The data show roughly 460,000 distinct CDR3 sequences, approximately 11% seen once. The data are from a study of response to subunit inactivated influenza vaccine. J gave up 5 bases and V 4 bases, and 12 bases lay outside the gene matches. Per the germline V gene, CDR1 is SGHRS and CDR2 is YFSETQ. The CDR3 sequence is 16 residues long. The sequence derives from a man in his fifties or sixties who received an inactivated influenza vaccine. This material consisted of PBMCs from blood, taken roughly 47 days after vaccination. V and J are TRBV5-1 and TRBJ2-3; 8 positions agree with TRBD1. As DNA, the CDR3 is TGCGCCAGCAGCCTGAACGGTCAGGGGGCAGGAGATACGCAGTATTTT. Residues: CASSLNGQGAGDTQYF. Drawing the rest from reference TRBV5-1 and TRBJ2-3, the complete variable domain is KAGVTQTPRYLIKTRGQQVTLSCSPISGHRSVSWYQQTPGQGLQFLFEYFSETQRNKGNFPGRFSGRQFSNSRSEMNVSTLELGDSALYLCASSLNGQGAGDTQYFGPGTRLTVL.